Detailed here is one T cell receptor (beta chain). No antigen is known for it. This sample was included in a study of T cell responses to AZD1222 COVID-19 vaccine. The protocol was immunoSEQ multiplex PCR, while the TCRdb copy is restricted to in-frame clones and leaves out a portion. The sample lists 150,000 to 200,000 clones, around 93% occurring once. Study-wide results and limits: An increase in Spike-specific TCR breadth and depth was observed after two AZD1222 doses. Spike was spanned by vaccine-associated CD4 TCRs, which were dominant at 160-218 and 743-854.

The sequenced sample was peripheral blood, obtained on day 0 of AZD1222 vaccination. The origin of this receptor is an adult in good health.

The CDR3 sequence is CASSLQGVETQYF. The CDR3 DNA is TGTGCCAGCAGCTTACAGGGAGTAGAGACCCAGTACTTC. This rearrangement joins TRBV11-2 to TRBJ2-5; D possibly matches TRBD1 or TRBD2 (5 bases each). The germline V and J ends were trimmed by 2 bases and 4 bases, with 8 bases remaining between them. Germline-derived CDR1 and CDR2 are SGHAT and FQNNGV. This CDR3 has 13 residues.